This TCR beta chain was recovered during a study of control samples from healthy donors and cancer patients. Germline V gene sequence: CDR1 KGHDR, CDR2 SFDVKD. V was clipped by 4 bases and J by 4 bases, with 12 bases between them. This CDR3 is 15 amino acids long. Sequencing used immunoSEQ multiplex PCR; TCRdb keeps in-frame clones, though not all of them. The sample contains around 75,000 clones, around 82% of which appear only once. J is TRBJ1-4 and V is TRBV24-1, with D possibly TRBD1 on 5 matching bases. The clonotype originates from a man aged 50-60 years in good health. What was sequenced was blood. The CDR3 loop is CATSEGGSGNEKLFF. For the CDR3, the DNA is TGTGCCACCAGTGAGGGGGGGAGCGGTAATGAAAAACTGTTTTTT.